Shown below are 17 T cell receptor beta chains from a single sample sequenced in a study of blood T cells in healthy people across ages. Alongside a J-beta primer mix, a sample-barcoded 5' primer served in a second PCR lasting roughly 6 to 12 cycles. MiXCR, run by TCRdb on the 5' RACE reads, gives a single entry per CDR3 protein. Among about 800,000 distinct CDR3 sequences listed, around 25% were seen once. These same data were also listed under a study on T cells of mothers and their children.

The sequenced sample consisted of blood. These receptors came from a boy younger than 18 in good health.

V gene TRBV7-9 combines with J gene TRBJ2-7; D is undetermined. The germline V gene has CDR1 SEHNR and CDR2 FQNEAQ (reference sequence). Trimming took 7 bases from V and 4 from J, leaving 14 bases between them. The CDR3 spans 13 residues. CDR3 bases: TGTGCCAGCACCTATGATATCGGGTACGAGCAGTACTTC. Translated: CASTYDIGYEQYF.

This clonotype was recorded a few times. This chain links TRBV28 with TRBJ2-5, with D possibly TRBD1 on 5 matching bases. Judging by the DNA end, TRBJ2-1 fits better; the J call may be wrong. Germline values: CDR1 MDHEN, CDR2 SYDVKM. This CDR3 contains 17 residues. The CDR3 nucleotides are TGTGCCAGCAATGGCGGTCTCCTGGGGCAACCTTACAATGAGCAGTTCTTC. This encodes CASNGGLLGQPYNEQFF.

V usage is TRBV5-1 and J usage is TRBJ2-2; the D is unclear. This CDR3 region has 17 residues. The germline V and J ends were trimmed by 0 bases and 1 base, with 13 bases remaining between them. From germline, CDR1 is SGHRS and CDR2 YFSETQ. The CDR3 DNA reads as TGCGCCAGCAGCTTGGCCCCGGTGAGCCAGAACACCGGGGAGCTGTTTTTT. Protein: CASSLAPVSQNTGELFF.

A few counts support this clonotype. CDR3 sequence reads: CSVDDGRDTQYF. The CDR3 DNA is TGCAGCGTGGATGATGGCCGGGATACGCAGTATTTT. This chain connects TRBV29-1 to TRBJ2-3, with no clear D. The CDR3 runs to 12 residues. The germline CDR1 and CDR2 sequences are SQVTM and ANQGSEA. V lost 6 bases to trimming and J lost 6 bases, with 13 bases between them.

The V gene is TRBV4-3, the J gene TRBJ1-1; 7 bases align to TRBD1. The CDR3 is 16 amino acids. Germline lookup yields CDR1 LGHNA and CDR2 YSLEER. V lost 1 base to trimming and J lost 4 bases; unmatched junction nucleotides: 9. CDR3 amino acids: CASSQGSRGAGTEAFF. Here the CDR3 DNA reads TGCGCCAGCAGCCAAGGTTCCAGGGGGGCTGGCACTGAAGCTTTCTTT.

The chain couples TRBV6-2 or TRBV6-3 to TRBJ2-5, with D unresolved. With the DNA end fitting TRBJ2-7 better, the J assignment may be wrong. Germline CDR1 is MNHEY and CDR2 is SVGEGT. The CDR3 is made up of 14 amino acids. The CDR3 region is CASSYWQPSYEQYF. CDR3 in DNA: TGTGCCAGCAGTTACTGGCAGCCGTCCTACGAGCAGTACTTC.

The chain joins TRBV12-3 or TRBV12-4 to TRBJ2-5, with a weak D call TRBD1 (6 bases). The V end lost 5 bases, the J end lost 5 bases, and 12 bases lay between the germline ends. The CDR3 runs 13 residues. The chain's CDR3 is CASSLDSPETQYF. CDR3 DNA: TGTGCCAGCAGTCTGGACAGCCCGGAGACCCAGTACTTC.

This chain uses TRBV24-1 with TRBJ2-6; D possibly corresponds to TRBD1 (5 bases). Between the trimmed V and J ends, which lost 5 bases and 2 bases, there was a span of 9 bases. CDR3 size: 15 residues. The germline V gene has CDR1 KGHDR and CDR2 SFDVKD. The CDR3 bases are TGTGCCACCAGTGTCCAGGGTCCTGGGGCCAACGTCCTGACTTTC. Translating it yields CATSVQGPGANVLTF.

This clonotype occurred once. The J gene is TRBJ2-7, the V gene TRBV5-1; 8 positions match TRBD2. J was trimmed by 2 bases and V by 4 bases; bases with no gene match: 8. From germline, CDR1 is SGHRS and CDR2 YFSETQ. The CDR3 has 15 amino acids. The DNA for the CDR3 is TGCGCCAGCAGCCTGACTAGCGCACTAACCTACGAGCAGTACTTC. This gives the protein CASSLTSALTYEQYF.

At least ten counts were recorded for this clonotype. The chain recombines TRBV5-1 with TRBJ2-1, with D possibly TRBD2 on 6 matching bases. Germline lookup yields CDR1 SGHRS and CDR2 YFSETQ. The CDR3 has 15 residues. V lost 4 bases and J lost 2, with 13 bases in between. CDR3 coding DNA: TGCGCCAGCAGCCCAACGGGAGTAACCTACAATGAGCAGTTCTTC. Protein sequence: CASSPTGVTYNEQFF.

This clonotype was recorded a few times. The rearrangement links TRBV12-3 or TRBV12-4 to TRBJ2-2, with 9 bases that match TRBD1. CDR3 length: 16 amino acids. The trim removed 3 bases at V and 7 bases at J, leaving 9 bases unmatched. The CDR3 DNA sequence: TGTGCCAGCAGTTTCCCTTCGACAGGGGGAATCGGGGAGCTGTTTTTT. It encodes CASSFPSTGGIGELFF.

The sample holds a few counts of this clonotype. This rearrangement joins TRBV11-2 to TRBJ2-5; no firm D call. This CDR3 comprises 12 residues. In germline, CDR1 is SGHAT, CDR2 FQNNGV. Trimming stripped 6 bases from V and 5 bases from J, with 10 bases between. CDR3 coding DNA: TGTGCCAGCAGTAGGGTACGGGAGACCCAGTACTTC. This translates into CASSRVRETQYF.

This chain joins TRBV19 and TRBJ2-1; weak D call: TRBD2 (5 bases). The length of the CDR3 is 13 residues. Between the trimmed V and J ends, which lost 4 bases and 5 bases, there was a span of 9 bases. Germline CDR1 reads LNHDA; CDR2 reads SQIVND (reference sequence). In nucleotides, the CDR3 is TGTGCCAGTAGTAGGCGGGCCAACAATGAGCAGTTCTTC. This codes for CASSRRANNEQFF.

This clonotype was picked up a small number of times. The chain recombines TRBV29-1 with TRBJ2-7, with 10 bases identical to TRBD2. The CDR3 totals 13 residues. J lost 6 bases, V lost 6 bases, and 8 bases had no gene match. Germline V gives CDR1 SQVTM, CDR2 ANQGSEA. The CDR3 spells CSVLPSGSGEQYF. Written as DNA, the CDR3 is TGCAGCGTCCTCCCTAGCGGGAGTGGCGAGCAGTACTTC.

This chain links TRBV24-1 with TRBJ2-7; TRBD1 or TRBD2 may be the D gene (5 bases each). The germline V and J ends were trimmed by 3 bases and 5 bases, with 10 bases remaining between them. This CDR3 has 13 amino acids. CDR1 is KGHDR and CDR2 is SFDVKD in the germline V gene. Here the CDR3 DNA reads TGTGCCACCAGTGATCAGTGGGACGACGAGCAGTACTTC. It encodes CATSDQWDDEQYF.

This clonotype has more than one count but fewer than ten. The rearrangement joins TRBV3-1 to TRBJ2-2, with no clear D. Germline CDR1 LGHDT, CDR2 YNNKEL (reference sequence). V lost 1 base to trimming and J lost 0 bases, with 6 bases between them. The CDR3 runs to 15 residues. The CDR3 sequence is CASSQVRANTGELFF. The CDR3 nucleotides read TGTGCCAGCAGCCAAGTCCGAGCGAACACCGGGGAGCTGTTTTTT.

The chain combines TRBV28 with TRBJ1-6, with TRBD1 matching 9 bases. Germline V CDR1 and CDR2: MDHEN, SYDVKM. This CDR3 is built from 15 residues. V trimming: 5 bases; J trimming: 7 bases; junction bases outside the gene matches: 6. CDR3 amino acids: CASSTTGQGNSPLHF. The CDR3 DNA sequence: TGTGCCAGCAGTACGACGGGACAGGGCAATTCACCCCTCCACTTT.